This TCR beta chain was captured by sequencing in a study of blood T cells in healthy people across ages. The CDR3 sequence is 15 residues long. Notes on this clonotype: One end of the junction does not line up with germline, which may come from a read error.

PCR was performed a second time for about 7 to 11 cycles using a sample-barcoded 5' primer and a J-beta primer mix. TCRdb passed the 5' RACE reads through MiXCR, listing each CDR3 protein once. Here the sample spans 1.5 million to 2 million distinct CDR3 sequences, 25% to 30% being singletons. Material: blood. The TCR was taken from a woman in her twenties or thirties in good health. The chain is built from TRBV12-3 or TRBV12-4 and TRBJ2-1, with 13 bases fitting TRBD2. The CDR3 coding sequence is TGTGTCAGCAGTCCACGGACTAGCGGGGGTAATGAGCAGTTCTTC. Encoded protein: CVSSPRTSGGNEQFF.